The TCR beta chain described here comes from a study of PD-L1 blockade in urothelial cancer. Trimming shortened V by 2 bases and J by 8 bases, and 9 bases separated the two germline ends. CDR3 size: 12 residues. In germline, CDR1 is MDHEN, CDR2 SYDVKM. Clones were read by immunoSEQ multiplex PCR, and TCRdb kept only the in-frame ones, dropping some. The data hold over 100,000 clones, with 84% observed a single time. Described time point: pretreatment peripheral blood. Material: PBMCs, obtained around atezolizumab (anti-PD-L1) treatment. This sequence joins TRBV28 and TRBJ1-1, with D perhaps TRBD1 (5 bases). The clonotype was recovered from a man aged 45-60 years with urothelial cancer. The CDR3 sequence: CASSLRQSEAFF. For the CDR3, the DNA is TGTGCCAGCAGTTTACGACAGTCCGAAGCTTTCTTT. The whole variable domain, filled in from reference TRBV28 and TRBJ1-1, reads DVKVTQSSRYLVKRTGEKVFLECVQDMDHENMFWYRQDPGLGLRLIYFSYDVKMKEKGDIPEGYSVSREKKERFSLILESASTNQTSMYLCASSLRQSEAFFGQGTRLTVV.